The present T cell receptor (beta chain) was sequenced within a study of blood T cell repertoires in COVID-19. Whole-study context: Two consecutive negative NP/OP PCR tests, clearance, or resolved symptoms defined Cohort 3 recovery. The analysed material was cDNA or gDNA that came from T cells, B-cell-depleted T cells, or PBMCs. COVID-19 samples, acute and convalescent, were from the United States, Italy and Spain.

Participants, about 18 to 100 years old, spanned fewer than 25 US areas. Some clones are missing from TCRdb's copy, which holds only in-frame ones; the method was immunoSEQ multiplex PCR. The data contain roughly 140,000 clones, over 75% of them singletons. Germline assignment: CDR1 GTSNPN and CDR2 SVGIG (reference sequence). Trimming left V 3 bases short and J 7 bases short, with 13 bases between. This CDR3 has 14 amino acids. This sequence originates from a man aged 45-65 years in a cohort exposed to, infected with or recovered from COVID-19 (not recorded which). The V and J genes are TRBV30 and TRBJ1-6, with a weak D call TRBD1 (5 bases). Input material: PBMCs or T cells enriched from blood (not recorded which). CDR3 protein: CAWRGSSGNSPLHF. Written as DNA, the CDR3 is TGTGCCTGGAGGGGAAGTTCAGGGAATTCACCCCTCCACTTT.